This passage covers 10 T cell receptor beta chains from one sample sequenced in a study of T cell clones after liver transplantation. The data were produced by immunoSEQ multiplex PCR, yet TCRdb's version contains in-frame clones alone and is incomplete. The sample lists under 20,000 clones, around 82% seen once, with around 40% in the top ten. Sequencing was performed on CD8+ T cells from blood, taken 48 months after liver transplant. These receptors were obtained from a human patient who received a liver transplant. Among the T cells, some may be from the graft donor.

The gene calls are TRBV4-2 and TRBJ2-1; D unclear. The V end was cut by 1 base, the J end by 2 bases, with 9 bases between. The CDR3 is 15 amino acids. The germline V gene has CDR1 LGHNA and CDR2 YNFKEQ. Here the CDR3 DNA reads TGTGCCAGCAGCCAAGGGACCTTGACCTACAATGAGCAGTTCTTC. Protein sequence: CASSQGTLTYNEQFF.

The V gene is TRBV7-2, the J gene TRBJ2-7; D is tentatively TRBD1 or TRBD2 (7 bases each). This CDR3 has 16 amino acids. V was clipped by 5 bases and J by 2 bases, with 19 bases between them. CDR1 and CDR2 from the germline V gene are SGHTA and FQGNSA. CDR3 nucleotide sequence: TGTGCCAGCAGCCGACAGGGAGGGGACTTCACCTACGAGCAGTACTTC. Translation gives CASSRQGGDFTYEQYF.

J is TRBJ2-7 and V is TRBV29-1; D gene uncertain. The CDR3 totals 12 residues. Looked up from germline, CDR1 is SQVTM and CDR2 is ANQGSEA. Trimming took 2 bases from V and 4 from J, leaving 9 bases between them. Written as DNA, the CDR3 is TGCAGCGTTGAATCGACGGATTACGAGCAGTACTTC. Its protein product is CSVESTDYEQYF.

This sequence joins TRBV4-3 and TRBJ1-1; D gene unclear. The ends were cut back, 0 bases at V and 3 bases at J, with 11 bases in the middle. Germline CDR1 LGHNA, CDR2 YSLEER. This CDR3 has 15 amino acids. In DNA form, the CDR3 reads TGCGCCAGCAGCCAAGATACGAATTCTTACACTGAAGCTTTCTTT. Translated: CASSQDTNSYTEAFF.

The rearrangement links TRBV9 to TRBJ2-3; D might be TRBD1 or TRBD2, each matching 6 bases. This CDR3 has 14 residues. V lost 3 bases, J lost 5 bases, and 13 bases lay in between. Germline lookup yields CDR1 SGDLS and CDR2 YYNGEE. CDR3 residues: CASSGWGAGDTQYF. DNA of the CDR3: TGTGCCAGCAGCGGCTGGGGGGCCGGAGATACGCAGTATTTT.

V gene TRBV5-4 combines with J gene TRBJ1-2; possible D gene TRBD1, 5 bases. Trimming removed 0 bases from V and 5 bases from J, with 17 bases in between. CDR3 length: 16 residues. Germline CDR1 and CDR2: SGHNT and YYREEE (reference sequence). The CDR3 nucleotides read TGTGCCAGCAGCTTGGGACAGCGGAATCAGAAGTATGGCTACACCTTC. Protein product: CASSLGQRNQKYGYTF.

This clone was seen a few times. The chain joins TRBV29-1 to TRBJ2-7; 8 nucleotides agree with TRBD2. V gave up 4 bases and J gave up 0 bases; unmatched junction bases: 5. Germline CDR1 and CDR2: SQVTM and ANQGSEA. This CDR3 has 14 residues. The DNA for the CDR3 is TGCAGCGTTGCCCCCAGCGGGGGCTCCTACGAGCAGTACTTC. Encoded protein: CSVAPSGGSYEQYF.

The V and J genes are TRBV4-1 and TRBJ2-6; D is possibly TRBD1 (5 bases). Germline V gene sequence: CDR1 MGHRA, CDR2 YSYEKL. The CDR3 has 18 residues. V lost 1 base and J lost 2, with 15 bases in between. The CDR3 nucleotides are TGCGCCAGCAGCCAAGTCCAGGGTGTGGTAACTGGGGCCAACGTCCTGACTTTC. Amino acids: CASSQVQGVVTGANVLTF.

CDR3 sequence: CASSVFDRDNDEQFF. CDR3 DNA sequence: TGTGCCAGCAGCGTATTTGACCGGGACAACGATGAGCAGTTCTTC. The chain has TRBV9 and TRBJ2-1, with D perhaps matching TRBD1 (6 bases). The CDR3 runs to 15 residues. CDR1 and CDR2 (germline): SGDLS, YYNGEE. V was pared by 1 base and J by 8 bases, with 16 bases between.

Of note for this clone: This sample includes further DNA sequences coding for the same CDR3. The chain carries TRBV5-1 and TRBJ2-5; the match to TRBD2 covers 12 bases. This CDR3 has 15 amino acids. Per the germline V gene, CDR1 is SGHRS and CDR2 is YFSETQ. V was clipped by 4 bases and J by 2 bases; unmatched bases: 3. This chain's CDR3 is CASSPGLAGQETQYF. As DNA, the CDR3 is TGCGCCAGCAGCCCAGGACTAGCGGGGCAAGAGACCCAGTACTTC.